The clone carrying this T cell receptor beta chain was observed a few times. What it binds is unknown. These data are taken from a study of T cell repertoires in cytomegalovirus infection. For the study at large: HLA-B-restricted CMV epitopes that are well studied were used alongside recently identified HLA-C-restricted ones. An indication of both CMV infection and matching HLA type came from public TCR beta signatures. Whole-study findings and limits: Summed frequency of shared TCR beta families picked out CMV carriers who also had the relevant HLA. Ex vivo, HLA-C-restricted CMV-specific TCR beta clonotypes prevailed over the rest of the response.

TCRdb independently ran MiXCR on the reads; one entry per CDR3 protein. Among roughly 500,000 distinct CDR3 sequences listed, around 35% were seen once. V was shortened by 5 bases and J by 6 bases, with 11 bases between the two germline ends. CDR1 is SGHTA and CDR2 is FQGNSA in the germline V gene. The CDR3 contains 14 residues. The clonotype was recovered from a human donor in good health (CMV status not recorded). Some clones in this sample may be carry-over from other donors' samples. This sample comprised cultured PBMCs, obtained from culture after CMV antigen stimulation. This sequence joins TRBV7-2 and TRBJ1-6; maybe TRBD1 (5 bases). CDR3 sequence reads: CASSPRGSNSPLHF. DNA of the CDR3: TGTGCCAGCAGCCCACGGGGGTCTAATTCACCCCTCCACTTT.